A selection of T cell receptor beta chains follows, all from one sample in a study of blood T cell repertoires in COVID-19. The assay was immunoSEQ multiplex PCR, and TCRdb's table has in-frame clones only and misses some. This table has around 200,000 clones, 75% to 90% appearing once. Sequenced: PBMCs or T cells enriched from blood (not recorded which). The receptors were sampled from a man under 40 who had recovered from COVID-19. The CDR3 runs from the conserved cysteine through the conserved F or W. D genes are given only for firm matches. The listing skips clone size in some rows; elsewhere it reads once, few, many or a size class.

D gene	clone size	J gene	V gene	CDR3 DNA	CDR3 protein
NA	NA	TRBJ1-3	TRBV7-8	TGTGCCAGCAGCTTAGCGCTAGGGAGCTCTGGAAACACCATATATTTT	CASSLALGSSGNTIYF
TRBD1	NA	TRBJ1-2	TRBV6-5	TGTGCCAGCAGTTACCGGGACAGTAGTGGCTACACCTTC	CASSYRDSSGYTF
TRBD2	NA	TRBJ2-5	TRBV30	TGTGCCTGGAGTCGACTAGCGGGAGTTTGGCGTGAGACCCAGTACTTC	CAWSRLAGVWRETQYF
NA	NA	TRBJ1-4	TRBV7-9	TGTGCCAGCAGCCCTAGGCTTAATGAAAAACTGTTTTTT	CASSPRLNEKLFF
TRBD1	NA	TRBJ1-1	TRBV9	TGTGCCAGCAGCGTTGACGCAGGGGGTTCGAACACTGAAGCTTTCTTT	CASSVDAGGSNTEAFF
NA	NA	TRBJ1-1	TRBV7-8	TGTGCCAGCAGCTTAGGGACAAACACTGAAGCTTTCTTT	CASSLGTNTEAFF
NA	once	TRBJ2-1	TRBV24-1	TGTGCCACCAGTGACCCCCTGGACAGTAACAATGAGCAGTTCTTC	CATSDPLDSNNEQFF
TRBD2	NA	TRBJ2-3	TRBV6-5	TGTGCCAGCAGGCTAGCTAGCGGGGGCACAGATACGCAGTATTTT	CASRLASGGTDTQYF
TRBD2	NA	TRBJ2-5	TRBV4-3	TGCGCCAGCAGCCAAGGCGGCGGGGGTAGACAAGAGACCCAGTACTTC	CASSQGGGGRQETQYF
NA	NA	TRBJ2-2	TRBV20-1	TGCGTGGGGCCATACACCGGGGAGCTGTTTTTT	CVGPYTGELFF
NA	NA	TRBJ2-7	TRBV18	TGTGCCAGCTCACCGATGGTCGGCAGGCCCTCCTACGAGCAGTACTTC	CASSPMVGRPSYEQYF
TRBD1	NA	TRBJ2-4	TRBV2	TGTGCCAGCAGTGAGAGGCCCGCCCCGGGACAGCTAGCCAAAAACATTCAGTACTTC	CASSERPAPGQLAKNIQYF
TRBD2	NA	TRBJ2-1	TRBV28	TGTGCCAGCAGTGCCGCGGCGGGAGGTTACAATGAGCAGTTCTTC	CASSAAAGGYNEQFF
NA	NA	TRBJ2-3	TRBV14	TGTGCCAGCAGCCAAGAGGTGGACAGCCTAAGGGTTACGCAGTATTTT	CASSQEVDSLRVTQYF
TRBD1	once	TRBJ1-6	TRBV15	TGTGCCACCAGCAGCGGCAGGGGGTTGAATTCACCCCTCCACTTT	CATSSGRGLNSPLHF
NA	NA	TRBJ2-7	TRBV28	TGTGCCAGCAGTCCCCGCTCCTACGAGCAGTACTTC	CASSPRSYEQYF
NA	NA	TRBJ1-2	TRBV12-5	TGTGCTAGTGGTCATACAGGGAACTATGGCTACACCTTC	CASGHTGNYGYTF
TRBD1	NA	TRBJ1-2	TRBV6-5	TGTGCCAGCAAACGACAGGGAATCTATGGCTACACCTTC	CASKRQGIYGYTF
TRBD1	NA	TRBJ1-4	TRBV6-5	TGTGCCAGCAGTTACCGGGGACAGTCTAATGAAAAACTGTTTTTT	CASSYRGQSNEKLFF
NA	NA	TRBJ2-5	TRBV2	TGTGCCAGCAGTGAAGCGCTTCACCGGGACTCCCAAGAGACCCAGTACTTC	CASSEALHRDSQETQYF
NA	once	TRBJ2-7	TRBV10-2	TGCGCCAGCAGTGAGGGAGGGATTGGGGCGACCTCCTACGAGCAGTACTTC	CASSEGGIGATSYEQYF
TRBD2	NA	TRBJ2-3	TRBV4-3	TGCGCCAGCAGCCAAGAGTCCGCACAACTAGCGCGAGCAGATACGCAGTATTTT	CASSQESAQLARADTQYF
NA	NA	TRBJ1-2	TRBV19	TGTGCCAGTAGACAGGACCCTAACTATGGCTACACCTTC	CASRQDPNYGYTF
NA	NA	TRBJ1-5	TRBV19	TGTGCCAGTAGTATAGTAGACAGTAGCAATCAGCCCCAGCATTTT	CASSIVDSSNQPQHF
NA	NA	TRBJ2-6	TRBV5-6	TGTGCCAGCAGCTTTATTACGGGATCTGGGGCCAACGTCCTGACTTTC	CASSFITGSGANVLTF
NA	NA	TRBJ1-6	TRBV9	TGTGCCAGCAGCTCTAGTCCAGATAATTCACCCCTCCACTTT	CASSSSPDNSPLHF
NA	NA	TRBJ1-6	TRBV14	TGTGCCAGCAGCTTAATACAGCAATCACCCCTCCACTTT	CASSLIQQSPLHF
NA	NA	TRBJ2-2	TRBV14	TGTGCCAGCAGCCAAAATAAAGGGACTCACACCGGGGAGCTGTTTTTT	CASSQNKGTHTGELFF